Below are 27 T cell receptor beta chains sequenced from a single sample in a study of B cell selection in AIRE deficiency. Only in-frame clones appear in the TCRdb table, and some are missing; sequencing was by immunoSEQ multiplex PCR. The repertoire includes about 1,600 clones, roughly 88% of them detected once, and approximately 1.4% sits in the top ten. The sorted conventional CD4 T cells were gated as CD4+CD127+. The specimen was CD4+CD127+ conventional T cells sorted from PBMCs. These receptors came from a human donor in good health.

The J gene is TRBJ1-1, the V gene TRBV19; D unresolved. The germline V and J ends were trimmed by 1 base and 0 bases, with 6 bases remaining between them. Germline assignment: CDR1 LNHDA and CDR2 SQIVND (reference sequence). This CDR3 has 14 residues. CDR3 nucleotide sequence: TGTGCCAGTAGTATAGTTCACTTGAACACTGAAGCTTTCTTT. Its translation is CASSIVHLNTEAFF.

The chain uses TRBV6-1 and TRBJ2-7; 8 positions match TRBD2. CDR3 length: 14 residues. The germline V gene encodes CDR1 MNHNS and CDR2 SASEGT. The junction had 4 bases not matched to a gene; V was cut back by 2 bases and J by 4 bases. The CDR3 bases are TGTGCCAGCAGTGAAAGTAGCGGGAAATACGAGCAGTACTTC. This translates into CASSESSGKYEQYF.

The chain uses TRBV28 and TRBJ2-7; D unclear. This CDR3 spans 14 amino acids. V lost 7 bases and J 2 bases, leaving 15 bases between the germline ends. Germline loops: CDR1 MDHEN, CDR2 SYDVKM. This chain's CDR3 is CASTPPDSAYEQYF. CDR3 nucleotide sequence: TGTGCCAGCACTCCTCCTGACTCGGCCTACGAGCAGTACTTC.

This rearrangement joins TRBV28 to TRBJ1-1, with a tentative D call TRBD1 (5 bases). This CDR3 spans 15 amino acids. The germline V gene encodes CDR1 MDHEN and CDR2 SYDVKM. V was shortened by 1 base and J by 4 bases, with 13 bases between the two germline ends. CDR3 in amino acids: CASSLSGEGSTEAFF. The CDR3 DNA reads TGTGCCAGCAGTTTATCCGGGGAGGGGAGCACTGAAGCTTTCTTT.

V and J are TRBV29-1 and TRBJ1-1; weak D call: TRBD1 (6 bases). The CDR3 totals 12 residues. The germline V gene has CDR1 SQVTM and CDR2 ANQGSEA. V gave up 7 bases and J gave up 0 bases, with 9 bases separating them. CDR3 sequence reads: CSGGGLNTEAFF. The CDR3 DNA sequence: TGCAGCGGGGGGGGCCTGAACACTGAAGCTTTCTTT.

The chain joins TRBV4-3 to TRBJ1-1; D ambiguous. CDR1 LGHNA and CDR2 YSLEER come from the germline V gene. The CDR3 covers 13 residues. V lost 0 bases to trimming and J lost 4 bases, with 6 bases between them. CDR3 in DNA: TGCGCCAGCAGCCAAGATCTAGGCACTGAAGCTTTCTTT. This translates into CASSQDLGTEAFF.

The genes are TRBV9 and TRBJ2-3; the D call may be TRBD1 or TRBD2 (5 bases each). Trimming removed 2 bases from V and 6 bases from J, with 16 bases in between. The CDR3 consists of 15 residues. Germline lookup yields CDR1 SGDLS and CDR2 YYNGEE. CDR3 residues: CASSVTKGFADTQYF. The CDR3 DNA sequence: TGTGCCAGCAGCGTGACTAAGGGGTTCGCCGATACGCAGTATTTT.

The V and J genes are TRBV5-6 and TRBJ1-5, with 8 bases matching TRBD1. CDR1 and CDR2 (germline): SGHDT, YYEEEE. This CDR3 region has 14 residues. Germline trimming cut 5 bases from V and 6 bases from J; bases unmatched to any gene: 7. The CDR3 coding sequence is TGTGCCAGCAGTTCGGACAGGGCTGGTCAGCCCCAGCATTTT. This gives the protein CASSSDRAGQPQHF. The entire variable domain, with the rest obtained from reference TRBV5-6 and TRBJ1-5, is as follows: DAGVTQSPTHLIKTRGQQVTLRCSPKSGHDTVSWYQQALGQGPQFIFQYYEEEERQRGNFPDRFSGHQFPNYSSELNVNALLLGDSALYLCASSSDRAGQPQHFGDGTRLSIL.

The genes are TRBV19 and TRBJ2-4, with D perhaps TRBD1 or TRBD2 (6 bases each). CDR3 length: 14 residues. Germline CDR1 LNHDA, CDR2 SQIVND (reference sequence). Trimming took off 6 bases at V and 8 bases at J, with 17 bases between the two ends. CDR3 loop: CASSLRGGSDIQYF. CDR3 coding DNA: TGTGCCAGTAGCTTGAGAGGGGGGTCCGACATTCAGTACTTC.

The V and J genes are TRBV10-3 and TRBJ2-5, with 15 nucleotides matching TRBD2. Germline loops: CDR1 ENHRY, CDR2 SYGVKD. The V gene end was trimmed by 2 bases and the J gene end by 6 bases; junction bases not matched to a gene: 7. CDR3 length equals 17 residues. The CDR3 sequence: CAISEGGLAGGQKTQYF. CDR3 nucleotide sequence: TGTGCCATCAGTGAGGGTGGACTAGCGGGAGGGCAAAAGACCCAGTACTTC.

The chain couples TRBV27 to TRBJ2-7; 7 positions agree with TRBD1. The V gene end was trimmed by 2 bases and the J gene end by 3 bases; junction bases not matched to a gene: 7. The CDR3 spans 15 residues. Germline CDR1 is MNHEY and CDR2 is SMNVEV (reference sequence). The CDR3: CASSLQGGQFYEQYF. CDR3 coding DNA: TGTGCCAGCAGTTTACAAGGGGGACAGTTCTACGAGCAGTACTTC.

This clone has a single count. The V call is TRBV5-1, the J call TRBJ1-2, with TRBD1 identical over 8 bases. V was clipped by 8 bases and J by 0 bases; unmatched bases: 9. The germline gives CDR1 SGHRS, CDR2 YFSETQ. The CDR3 spans 15 residues. The CDR3 DNA reads TGCGCCAGTACCGGGACAGGAACTTCTAACTATGGCTACACCTTC. Translation gives CASTGTGTSNYGYTF.

CDR3 in amino acids: CASGRQGGYEQYF. CDR3 nucleotide sequence: TGTGCCAGCGGAAGACAGGGTGGATACGAGCAGTACTTC. The chain employs TRBV27 and TRBJ2-7, with 7 nucleotides matching TRBD1. The CDR3 totals 13 residues. Germline-derived CDR1 and CDR2 are MNHEY and SMNVEV (reference sequence). The V gene end was trimmed by 8 bases and the J gene end by 4 bases; junction bases not matched to a gene: 8.

V is TRBV2 and J is TRBJ2-1; a weak D match, TRBD1 (5 bases). Looked up from germline, CDR1 is SNHLY and CDR2 is FYNNEI. The length of the CDR3 is 14 residues. V shed 2 bases and J shed 2 bases, with 7 bases lying between them. The chain's CDR3 is CASSEQGAYNEQFF. CDR3 DNA sequence: TGTGCCAGCAGTGAACAGGGTGCCTACAATGAGCAGTTCTTC.

V usage is TRBV19 and J usage is TRBJ1-1; possibly TRBD1 for D (6 bases). This CDR3 has 17 amino acids. V was pared by 3 bases and J by 0 bases, with 17 bases between. Germline CDR1 LNHDA, CDR2 SQIVND (reference sequence). In nucleotides, the CDR3 is TGTGCCAGTAGTATCGACATAAACAGGGCGATGAACACTGAAGCTTTCTTT. It specifies CASSIDINRAMNTEAFF.

This chain uses TRBV20-1 with TRBJ2-2; D not resolved. V lost 5 bases and J 7 bases, leaving 8 bases between the germline ends. Germline CDR1 DFQATT, CDR2 SNEGSKA (reference sequence). This CDR3 comprises 11 residues. This CDR3 is CSALRYGELFF. The CDR3 DNA is TGCAGTGCTCTACGATACGGGGAGCTGTTTTTT.

The CDR3 spells CASSLGWGVNTEAFF. CDR3 in DNA: TGTGCCAGCAGTTTGGGATGGGGGGTTAACACTGAAGCTTTCTTT. The J gene is TRBJ1-1, the V gene TRBV28, with TRBD1 as a possible D gene (5 bases). The CDR3 consists of 15 residues. V was trimmed by 3 bases and J by 2 bases, leaving 13 bases between them. CDR1 is MDHEN, CDR2 SYDVKM, per germline.

V is TRBV19 and J is TRBJ2-2; TRBD1 matches at 8 bases. With V trimmed by 3 bases and J by 1 base, 16 bases remained unmatched. This CDR3 contains 20 residues. Germline V gives CDR1 LNHDA, CDR2 SQIVND (reference sequence). The CDR3 spells CASSIGSGDRFSVNTGELFF. In nucleotides, the CDR3 is TGTGCCAGTAGTATCGGGTCCGGGGACAGGTTTTCAGTGAACACCGGGGAGCTGTTTTTT.

This chain uses TRBV5-1 with TRBJ2-6, with a possible D match to TRBD1 (5 bases). V was clipped by 2 bases and J by 6 bases, with 9 bases between them. The CDR3 length is 14 residues. Germline values: CDR1 SGHRS, CDR2 YFSETQ. The CDR3 coding sequence is TGCGCCAGCAGCTTAGGACATGAGGCCAACGTCCTGACTTTC. Encoded protein: CASSLGHEANVLTF.

The sample holds a few counts of this clone. This sequence joins TRBV18 and TRBJ1-1; no firm D call. The CDR3 spans 13 residues. CDR1 is KGHSH and CDR2 is LQKENI in the germline V gene. V lost 4 bases and J 3 bases, leaving 9 bases between the germline ends. The CDR3 loop is CASSRAPHTEAFF. CDR3 in DNA: TGTGCCAGCTCACGGGCTCCCCACACTGAAGCTTTCTTT.

The chain carries TRBV7-8 and TRBJ1-3; no clear D gene. Looked up from germline, CDR1 is SGHVS and CDR2 is FQNEAQ. This CDR3 is 17 amino acids long. V lost 4 bases and J lost 0, with 16 bases in between. DNA for the CDR3: TGTGCCAGCAGCTCCCTAAGTACCCCGGGCTCTGGAAACACCATATATTTT. Amino acid sequence: CASSSLSTPGSGNTIYF.

The rearrangement joins TRBV27 to TRBJ2-1, with 8 bases identical to TRBD1. This CDR3 spans 15 amino acids. J was trimmed by 8 bases and V by 3 bases; bases with no gene match: 9. Per germline, CDR1 MNHEY and CDR2 SMNVEV (reference sequence). The CDR3 protein is CASSFAGQGRHEQFF. In DNA form, the CDR3 reads TGTGCCAGCAGTTTTGCAGGACAGGGAAGGCATGAGCAGTTCTTC.

The chain links TRBV29-1 to TRBJ2-7; 10 nucleotides agree with TRBD2. CDR3 length: 14 residues. Trimming took 0 bases from V and 6 from J; bases not matched to a gene: 5. Germline CDR1 SQVTM, CDR2 ANQGSEA. CDR3 sequence: CSVEESGRAFEQYF. The CDR3 DNA follows: TGCAGCGTTGAAGAGAGCGGGAGGGCCTTCGAGCAGTACTTC.

The V gene is TRBV7-9, the J gene TRBJ2-7, with 7 bases that match TRBD1. Trimming at V came to 6 bases and at J to 0 bases, leaving 8 bases not matched to a gene. Germline loops: CDR1 SEHNR, CDR2 FQNEAQ (reference sequence). The CDR3 length is 15 residues. This CDR3 is CASSHHRGSSYEQYF. The CDR3 nucleotides read TGTGCCAGCAGTCACCACAGGGGAAGCTCCTACGAGCAGTACTTC.

J is TRBJ1-4 and V is TRBV18; a possible D gene is TRBD1 (6 bases). CDR3 size: 17 residues. V lost 3 bases and J lost 7, with 21 bases in between. CDR1 and CDR2 from the germline V gene are KGHSH and LQKENI. CDR3 sequence reads: CASSPQVATGFFEKLFF. CDR3 bases: TGTGCCAGCTCACCCCAGGTCGCGACAGGTTTCTTTGAAAAACTGTTTTTT.

This chain links TRBV4-2 with TRBJ1-4; 8 nucleotides agree with TRBD1. CDR3 length: 14 amino acids. Germline V gene sequence: CDR1 LGHNA, CDR2 YNFKEQ. Trimming took 5 bases from V and 5 from J; bases not matched to a gene: 4. The CDR3 is CASSSDRGNEKLFF. The CDR3 nucleotides read TGTGCCAGCAGCTCAGACAGGGGAAATGAAAAACTGTTTTTT.

The chain combines TRBV28 with TRBJ2-1; 11 bases match TRBD2. Looked up from germline, CDR1 is MDHEN and CDR2 is SYDVKM. The CDR3 contains 14 residues. Germline trimming cut 5 bases from V and 9 bases from J; bases unmatched to any gene: 6. CDR3 DNA: TGTGCCAGCAGTATAGCGGGAGGGCCCAGTGAGCAGTTCTTC. Its protein product is CASSIAGGPSEQFF.